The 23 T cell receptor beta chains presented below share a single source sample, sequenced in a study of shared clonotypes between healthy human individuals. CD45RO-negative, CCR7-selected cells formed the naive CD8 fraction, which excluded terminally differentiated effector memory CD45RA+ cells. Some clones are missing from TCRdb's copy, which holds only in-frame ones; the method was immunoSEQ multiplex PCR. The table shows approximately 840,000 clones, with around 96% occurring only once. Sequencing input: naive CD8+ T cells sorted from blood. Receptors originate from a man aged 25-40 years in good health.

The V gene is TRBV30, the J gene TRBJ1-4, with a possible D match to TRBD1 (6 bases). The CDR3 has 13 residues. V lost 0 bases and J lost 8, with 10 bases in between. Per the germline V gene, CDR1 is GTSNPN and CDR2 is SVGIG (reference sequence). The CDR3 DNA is TGTGCCTGGAGTGTCCAGGGGAGCGAAAAACTGTTTTTT. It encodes CAWSVQGSEKLFF. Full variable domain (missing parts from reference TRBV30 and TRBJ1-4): SQTIHQWPATLVQPVGSPLSLECTVEGTSNPNLYWYRQAAGRGLQLLFYSVGIGQISSEVPQNLSASRPQDRQFILSSKKLLLSDSGFYLCAWSVQGSEKLFFGSGTQLSVL.

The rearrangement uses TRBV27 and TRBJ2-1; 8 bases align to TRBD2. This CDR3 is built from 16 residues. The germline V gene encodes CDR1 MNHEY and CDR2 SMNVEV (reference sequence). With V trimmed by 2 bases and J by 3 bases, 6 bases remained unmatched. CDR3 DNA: TGTGCCAGCAGTTTAGATAGCGGGAACCTCTACAATGAGCAGTTCTTC. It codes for CASSLDSGNLYNEQFF.

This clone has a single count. The CDR3 DNA follows: TGTGCCAGCAGCTTCGGCGGGTGGAGGGTCACCGGGGAGCTGTTTTTT. As protein: CASSFGGWRVTGELFF. The V and J genes are TRBV7-9 and TRBJ2-2; D might be TRBD2 (6 bases). This CDR3 has 16 residues. Germline V gene data show CDR1 as SEHNR and CDR2 as FQNEAQ (reference sequence). Trimming left V 3 bases short and J 4 bases short, with 15 bases between.

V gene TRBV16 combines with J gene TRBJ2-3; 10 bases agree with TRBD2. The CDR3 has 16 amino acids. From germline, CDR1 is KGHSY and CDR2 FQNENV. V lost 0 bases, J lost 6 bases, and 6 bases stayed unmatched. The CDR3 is CASSQSRGLAMDTQYF. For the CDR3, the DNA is TGTGCCAGCAGCCAATCGAGGGGACTAGCGATGGATACGCAGTATTTT.

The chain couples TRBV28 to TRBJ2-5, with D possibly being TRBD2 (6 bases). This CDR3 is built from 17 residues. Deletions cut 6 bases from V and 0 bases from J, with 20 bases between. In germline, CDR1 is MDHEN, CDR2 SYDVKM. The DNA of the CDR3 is TGTGCCAGCAGCCGACCCTATAGCGGAATAGACCAAGAGACCCAGTACTTC. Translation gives CASSRPYSGIDQETQYF.

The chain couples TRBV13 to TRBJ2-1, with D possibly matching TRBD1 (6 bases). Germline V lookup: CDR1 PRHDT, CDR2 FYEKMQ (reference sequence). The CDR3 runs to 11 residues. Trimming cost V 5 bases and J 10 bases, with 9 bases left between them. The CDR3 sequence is CASSPGTEQFF. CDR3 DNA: TGTGCCAGCAGCCCAGGGACAGAGCAGTTCTTC.

CDR3: CASSRWTGNEQFF. Here the CDR3 DNA reads TGTGCCAGCAGCCGGTGGACGGGCAATGAGCAGTTCTTC. J is TRBJ2-1 and V is TRBV14; D gene ambiguous. CDR3 size: 13 residues. Trimming stripped 4 bases from V and 6 bases from J, with 10 bases between. Germline assignment: CDR1 SGHDN and CDR2 FVKESK.

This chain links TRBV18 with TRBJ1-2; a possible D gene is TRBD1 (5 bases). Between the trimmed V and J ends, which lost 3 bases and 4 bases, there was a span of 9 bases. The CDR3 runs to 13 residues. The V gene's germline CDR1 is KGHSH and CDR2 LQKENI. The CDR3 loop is CASSPGDGYGYTF. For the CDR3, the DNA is TGTGCCAGCTCACCGGGGGACGGCTATGGCTACACCTTC.

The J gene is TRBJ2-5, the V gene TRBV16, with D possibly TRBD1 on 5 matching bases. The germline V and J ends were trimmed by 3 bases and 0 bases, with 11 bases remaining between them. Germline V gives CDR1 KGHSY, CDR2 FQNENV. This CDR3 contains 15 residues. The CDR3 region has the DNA TGTGCCAGCAGCCAGTTGGACACGTACCAAGAGACCCAGTACTTC. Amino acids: CASSQLDTYQETQYF.

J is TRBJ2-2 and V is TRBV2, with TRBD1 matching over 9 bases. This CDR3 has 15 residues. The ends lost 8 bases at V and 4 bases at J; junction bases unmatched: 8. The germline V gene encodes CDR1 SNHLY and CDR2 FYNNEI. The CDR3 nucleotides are TGTGCCAGCTCGTACGGGACAGGGATCACCGGGGAGCTGTTTTTT. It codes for CASSYGTGITGELFF.

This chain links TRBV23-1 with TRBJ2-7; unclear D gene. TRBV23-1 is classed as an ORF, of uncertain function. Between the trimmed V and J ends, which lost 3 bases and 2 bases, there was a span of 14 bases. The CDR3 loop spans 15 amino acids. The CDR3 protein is CASSQNNAEPYEQYF. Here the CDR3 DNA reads TGCGCCAGCAGTCAGAATAACGCGGAACCCTACGAGCAGTACTTC.

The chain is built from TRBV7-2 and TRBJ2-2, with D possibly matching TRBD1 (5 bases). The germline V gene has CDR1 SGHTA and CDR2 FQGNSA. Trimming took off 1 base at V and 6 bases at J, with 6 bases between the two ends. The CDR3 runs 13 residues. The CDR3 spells CASSLGGAGELFF. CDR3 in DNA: TGTGCCAGCAGCTTAGGGGGCGCCGGGGAGCTGTTTTTT.

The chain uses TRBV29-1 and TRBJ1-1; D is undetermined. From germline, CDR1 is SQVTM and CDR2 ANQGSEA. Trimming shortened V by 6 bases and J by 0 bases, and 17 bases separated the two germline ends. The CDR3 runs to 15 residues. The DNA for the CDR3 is TGCAGCGTCCTTAACGGGAGTATCATGAACACTGAAGCTTTCTTT. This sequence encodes CSVLNGSIMNTEAFF.

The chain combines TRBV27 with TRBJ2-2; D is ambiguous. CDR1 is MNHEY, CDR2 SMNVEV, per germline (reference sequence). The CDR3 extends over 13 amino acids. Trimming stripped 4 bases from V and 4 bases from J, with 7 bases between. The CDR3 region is CASSWSSTGELFF. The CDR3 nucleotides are TGTGCCAGCAGTTGGTCGAGCACCGGGGAGCTGTTTTTT.

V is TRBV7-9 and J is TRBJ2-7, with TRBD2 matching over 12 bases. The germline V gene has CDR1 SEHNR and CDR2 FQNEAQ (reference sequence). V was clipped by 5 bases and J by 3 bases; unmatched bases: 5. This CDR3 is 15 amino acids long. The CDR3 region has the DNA TGTGCCAGCAGCCCTGGACTAGCGGGAAGCTACGAGCAGTACTTC. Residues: CASSPGLAGSYEQYF.

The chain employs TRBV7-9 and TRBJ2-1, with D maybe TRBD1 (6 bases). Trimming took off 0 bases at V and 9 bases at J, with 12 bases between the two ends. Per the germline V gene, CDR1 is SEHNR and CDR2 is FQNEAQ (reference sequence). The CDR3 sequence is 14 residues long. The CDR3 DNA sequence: TGTGCCAGCAGCTTAGCTTCCAGGGGTCCTGAGCAGTTCTTC. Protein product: CASSLASRGPEQFF. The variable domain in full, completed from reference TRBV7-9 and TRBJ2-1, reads DTGVSQNPRHKITKRGQNVTFRCDPISEHNRLYWYRQTLGQGPEFLTYFQNEAQLEKSRLLSDRFSAERPKGSFSTLEIQRTEQGDSAMYLCASSLASRGPEQFFGPGTRLTVL.

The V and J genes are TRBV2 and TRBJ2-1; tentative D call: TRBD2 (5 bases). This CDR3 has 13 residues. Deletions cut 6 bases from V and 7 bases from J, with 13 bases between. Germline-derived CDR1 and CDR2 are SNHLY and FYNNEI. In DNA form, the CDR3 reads TGTGCCAGCAGCCCGAGGACGGGAAATGAGCAGTTCTTC. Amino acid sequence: CASSPRTGNEQFF.

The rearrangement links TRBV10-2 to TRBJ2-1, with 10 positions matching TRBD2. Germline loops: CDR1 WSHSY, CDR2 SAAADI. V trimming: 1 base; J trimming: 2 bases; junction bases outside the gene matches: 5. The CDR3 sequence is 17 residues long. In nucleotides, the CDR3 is TGCGCCAGCAGTGAGTTGCCTAGCGGGAGCCCCTACAATGAGCAGTTCTTC. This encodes CASSELPSGSPYNEQFF.

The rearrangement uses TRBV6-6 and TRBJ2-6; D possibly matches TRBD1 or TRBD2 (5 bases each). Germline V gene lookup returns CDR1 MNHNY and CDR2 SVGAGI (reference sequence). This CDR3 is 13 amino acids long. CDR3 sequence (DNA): TGTGCTGGGGGAGCTTCCGGGGCCAACGTCCTGACTTTC. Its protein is CAGGASGANVLTF.

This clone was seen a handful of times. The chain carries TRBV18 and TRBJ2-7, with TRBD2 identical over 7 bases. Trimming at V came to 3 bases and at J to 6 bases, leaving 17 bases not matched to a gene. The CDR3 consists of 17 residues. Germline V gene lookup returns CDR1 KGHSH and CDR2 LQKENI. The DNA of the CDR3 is TGTGCCAGCTCACCGCACCCTTCCGGGACTACCTCAAGCGAGCAGTACTTC. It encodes CASSPHPSGTTSSEQYF. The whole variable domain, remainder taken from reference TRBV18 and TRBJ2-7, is NAGVMQNPRHLVRRRGQEARLRCSPMKGHSHVYWYRQLPEEGLKFMVYLQKENIIDESGMPKERFSAEFPKEGPSILRIQQVVRGDSAAYFCASSPHPSGTTSSEQYFGPGTRLTVT.

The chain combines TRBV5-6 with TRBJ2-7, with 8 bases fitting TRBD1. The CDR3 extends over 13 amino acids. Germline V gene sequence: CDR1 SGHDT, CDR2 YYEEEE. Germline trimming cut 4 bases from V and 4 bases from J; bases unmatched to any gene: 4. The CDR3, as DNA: TGTGCCAGCAGCGACAGGGGCAGGTACGAGCAGTACTTC. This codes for CASSDRGRYEQYF.

The chain's CDR3 is CASKEFEYNEQFF. DNA of the CDR3: TGTGCCAGCAAGGAGTTCGAATACAATGAGCAGTTCTTC. The gene calls are TRBV28 and TRBJ2-1; D is ambiguous. V was trimmed by 7 bases and J by 4 bases, leaving 11 bases between them. The CDR3 spans 13 residues. The germline V gene encodes CDR1 MDHEN and CDR2 SYDVKM.

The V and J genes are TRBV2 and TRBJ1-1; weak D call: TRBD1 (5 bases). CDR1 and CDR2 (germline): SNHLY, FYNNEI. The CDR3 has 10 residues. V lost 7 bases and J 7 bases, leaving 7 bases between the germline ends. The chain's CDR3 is CASKTVEAFF. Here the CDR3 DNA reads TGTGCCAGCAAGACAGTTGAAGCTTTCTTT.